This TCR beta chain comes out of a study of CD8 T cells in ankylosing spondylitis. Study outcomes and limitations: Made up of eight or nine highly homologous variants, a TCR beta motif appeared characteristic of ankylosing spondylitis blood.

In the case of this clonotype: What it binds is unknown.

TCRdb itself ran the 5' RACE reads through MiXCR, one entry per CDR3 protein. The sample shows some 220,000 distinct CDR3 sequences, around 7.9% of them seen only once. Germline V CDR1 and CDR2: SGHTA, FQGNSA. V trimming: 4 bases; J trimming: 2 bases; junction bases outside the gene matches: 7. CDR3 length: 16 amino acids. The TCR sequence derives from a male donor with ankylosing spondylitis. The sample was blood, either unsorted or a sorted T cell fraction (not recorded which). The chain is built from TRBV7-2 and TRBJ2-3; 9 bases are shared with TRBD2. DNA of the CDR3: TGTGCCAGCAGCTCGTTACTAGCGGGCCTCACAGATACGCAGTATTTT. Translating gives CASSSLLAGLTDTQYF.